This T cell receptor (beta chain) came from a study of blood T cell repertoires in COVID-19. Background on the study: Collection of acute and convalescent COVID-19 samples took place in the United States, Italy and Spain. Sample material is recorded as cDNA or gDNA derived from T cells, B-cell-depleted T cells, or PBMCs.

Authors' processing steps: From reference gene primer amplification, estimates of nucleated cell counts were derived. Clones were sequenced by immunoSEQ multiplex PCR, and TCRdb holds only the in-frame ones, with some missing. V and J calls and clone size are those listed in that table; D and trimming were worked out from the DNA. The repertoire has 72,000 or so clones, about four fifths of them found once; the top ten carry about 20%. The J segment lost 7 bases and the V segment lost 3 bases, leaving 11 bases of the junction unmatched. The CDR3 sequence is 16 residues long. Germline CDR1 and CDR2: MDHEN and SYDVKM.

Source material: peripheral blood. The rearrangement links TRBV28 to TRBJ2-2; TRBD2 aligns across 7 bases. The clonotype originates from an older man who had recovered from COVID-19. The CDR3 spells CASSFLSGGEGGELFF. For the CDR3, the DNA is TGTGCCAGCAGTTTCTTATCCGGAGGGGAGGGCGGGGAGCTGTTTTTT.